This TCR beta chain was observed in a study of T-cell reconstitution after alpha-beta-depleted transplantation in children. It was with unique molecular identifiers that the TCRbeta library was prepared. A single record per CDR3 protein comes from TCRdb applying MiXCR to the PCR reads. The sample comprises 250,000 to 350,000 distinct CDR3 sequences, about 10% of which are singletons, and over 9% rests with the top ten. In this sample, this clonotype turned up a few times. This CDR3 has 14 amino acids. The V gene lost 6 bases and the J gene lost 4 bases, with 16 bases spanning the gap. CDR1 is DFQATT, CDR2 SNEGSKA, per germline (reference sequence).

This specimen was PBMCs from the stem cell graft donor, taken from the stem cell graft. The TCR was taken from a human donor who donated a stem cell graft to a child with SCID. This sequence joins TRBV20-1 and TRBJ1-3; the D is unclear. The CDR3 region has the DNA TGCAGTGCCACCTCCGGCGGGAACGGAAACACCATATATTTT. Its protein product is CSATSGGNGNTIYF.